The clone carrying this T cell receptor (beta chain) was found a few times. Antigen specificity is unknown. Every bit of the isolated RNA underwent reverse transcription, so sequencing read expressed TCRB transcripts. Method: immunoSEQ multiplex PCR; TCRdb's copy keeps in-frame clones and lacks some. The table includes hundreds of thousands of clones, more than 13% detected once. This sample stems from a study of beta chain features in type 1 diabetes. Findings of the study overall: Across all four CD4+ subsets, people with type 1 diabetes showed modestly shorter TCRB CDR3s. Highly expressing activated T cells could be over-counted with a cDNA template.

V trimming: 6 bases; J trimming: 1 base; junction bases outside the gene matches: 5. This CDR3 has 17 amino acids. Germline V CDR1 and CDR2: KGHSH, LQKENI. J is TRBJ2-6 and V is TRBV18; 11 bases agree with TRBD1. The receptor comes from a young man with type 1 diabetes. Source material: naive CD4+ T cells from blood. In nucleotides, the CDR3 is TGTGCCAGCTCGCGGACAGGGGGCTCTTCTGGGGCCAACGTCCTGACTTTC. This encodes CASSRTGGSSGANVLTF.